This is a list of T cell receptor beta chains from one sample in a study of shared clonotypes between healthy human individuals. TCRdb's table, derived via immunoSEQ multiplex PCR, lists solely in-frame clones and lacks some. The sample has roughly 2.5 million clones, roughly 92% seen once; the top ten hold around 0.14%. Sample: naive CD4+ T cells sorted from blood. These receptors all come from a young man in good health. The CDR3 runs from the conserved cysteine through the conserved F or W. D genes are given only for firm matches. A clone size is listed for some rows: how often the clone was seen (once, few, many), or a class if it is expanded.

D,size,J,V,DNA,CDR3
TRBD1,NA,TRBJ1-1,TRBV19,TGTGCCAGTAGTCTGGGACAGGGGGCTTATGAAGCTTTCTTT,CASSLGQGAYEAFF
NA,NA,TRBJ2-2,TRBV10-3,TGTGCCATTCCCAGGGGCGCGTCCGGGGAGCTGTTTTTT,CAIPRGASGELFF
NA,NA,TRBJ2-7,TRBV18,TGTGCCAGCTCACCACGTCAACATGGCTTTGGCGAGCAGTACTTC,CASSPRQHGFGEQYF
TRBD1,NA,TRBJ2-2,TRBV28,TGTGCCAGCAGGGGGGACAGGGCGAACACCGGGGAGCTGTTTTTT,CASRGDRANTGELFF
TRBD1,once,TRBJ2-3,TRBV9,TGTGCCAGCAGCGTCGGGGCAGGGGGCGAAGCAGATACGCAGTATTTT,CASSVGAGGEADTQYF
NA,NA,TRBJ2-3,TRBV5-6,TGTGCCAGCAGCTTGGGAGATGCGGATACGCAGTATTTT,CASSLGDADTQYF
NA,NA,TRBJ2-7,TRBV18,TGTGCCAGCTCGCCGCAGGACGGAGGCTCCTACGAGCAGTACTTC,CASSPQDGGSYEQYF
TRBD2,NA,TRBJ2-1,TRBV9,TGTGCCAGCAGCGCGGGACTAGAGCAGTTCTTC,CASSAGLEQFF
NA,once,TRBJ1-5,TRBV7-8,TGTGCCAGCAGCTCCACAGGGTATGTTCAGCCCCAGCATTTT,CASSSTGYVQPQHF
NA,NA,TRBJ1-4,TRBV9,TGTGCCAGCAGCGTAGGACAGCTCGCAACTAATGAAAAACTGTTTTTT,CASSVGQLATNEKLFF
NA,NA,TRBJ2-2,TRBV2,TGTGCCAGCAGCAACCTCAGGGATACGAACACCGGGGAGCTGTTTTTT,CASSNLRDTNTGELFF
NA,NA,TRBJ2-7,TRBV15,TGTGCCACCAGCCCTGACACCACCTACGAGCAGTACTTC,CATSPDTTYEQYF
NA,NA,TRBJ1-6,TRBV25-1,TGTGCCAGCAGTGTCGCCGGGACGGCGAATTCACCCCTCCACTTT,CASSVAGTANSPLHF
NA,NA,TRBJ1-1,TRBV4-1,TGCGCCAGCAGCCAAGATTACGCTCGACAGAACACTGAAGCTTTCTTT,CASSQDYARQNTEAFF
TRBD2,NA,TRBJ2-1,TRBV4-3,TGCGCCAGCAGCCAAGATCTAGCACGGGAGGGGGACAATGAGCAGTTCTTC,CASSQDLAREGDNEQFF
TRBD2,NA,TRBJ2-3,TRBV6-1,TGTGCCAGCAGTCACGGGGGGGCAAACGCAGATACGCAGTATTTT,CASSHGGANADTQYF
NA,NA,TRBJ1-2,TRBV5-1,TGCGCCAGCAGCTTGGGGGGACAAACGAGCTATGGCTACACCTTC,CASSLGGQTSYGYTF
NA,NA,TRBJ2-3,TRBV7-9,TGTGCCAGCAGCTGGGCCCTCACAGATACGCAGTATTTT,CASSWALTDTQYF
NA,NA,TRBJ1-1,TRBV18,TGTGCCAGCTCCCCAACTAGGGGAACTGAAGCTTTCTTT,CASSPTRGTEAFF
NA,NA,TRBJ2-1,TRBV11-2,TGTGCCAGCCAGCCCGGGGCCCACTCCTACAATGAGCAGTTCTTC,CASQPGAHSYNEQFF
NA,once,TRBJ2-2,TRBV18,TGTGCCAGCTCACCGCTCGAGCGCGGGGAGCTGTTTTTT,CASSPLERGELFF
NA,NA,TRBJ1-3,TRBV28,TGTGCCAGCACCCGGACACCATCCTCTGGAAACACCATATATTTT,CASTRTPSSGNTIYF
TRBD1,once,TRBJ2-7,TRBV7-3,TGTGCCAGCAGTTCCGACAGGGGCCGAAACTACGAGCAGTACTTC,CASSSDRGRNYEQYF
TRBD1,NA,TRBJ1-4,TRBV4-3,TGCGCCAGCAGCCAAGGTTGGGGGACAGGGGCAGAAAAACTGTTTTTT,CASSQGWGTGAEKLFF
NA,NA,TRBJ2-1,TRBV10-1,TGCGCCAGCAGTGACAGCGGGCGGGGTTACAATGAGCAGTTCTTC,CASSDSGRGYNEQFF
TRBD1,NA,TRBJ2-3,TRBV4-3,TGCGCCAGCAGCCAATCCCGGGACAGGGGGCGGGATACGCAGTATTTT,CASSQSRDRGRDTQYF
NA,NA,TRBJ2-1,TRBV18,TGTGCCAGCTCTCAAGGGGGGCAGGGCCTATTCAATGAGCAGTTCTTC,CASSQGGQGLFNEQFF
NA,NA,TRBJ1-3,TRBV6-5,TGTGCCAGCAGTTACTCTCCGGGTCGTGGAAACACCATATATTTT,CASSYSPGRGNTIYF
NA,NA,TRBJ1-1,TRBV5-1,TGCGCCAGCAGCCCCCGCTCCTTCCCTATGAACACTGAAGCTTTCTTT,CASSPRSFPMNTEAFF
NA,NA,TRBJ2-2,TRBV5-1,TGCGCCAGCAGCTTGGTCTTCTCCCTTAACTCCCGTAGCTTCACCGGGGAGCTGTTTTTT,CASSLVFSLNSRSFTGELFF
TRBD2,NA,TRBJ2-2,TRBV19,TGTGCCAGTAATAGGGGACTAGCGGGAGGGCTCTTGTGGACCGGGGAGCTGTTTTTT,CASNRGLAGGLLWTGELFF
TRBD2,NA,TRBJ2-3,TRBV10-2,TGCGCCAGCAGACTTACTAGCGGGAGCACAGATACGCAGTATTTT,CASRLTSGSTDTQYF
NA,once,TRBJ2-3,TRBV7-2,TGTGCCAGCAGCCCCCTGGCGGATACGCAGTATTTT,CASSPLADTQYF
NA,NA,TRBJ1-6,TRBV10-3,TGTGCCATCTCCCCCGACGGGTATTCACCCCTCCACTTT,CAISPDGYSPLHF
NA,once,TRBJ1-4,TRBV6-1,TGTGCCAGCACCGGTGGCGGGGCTAATGAAAAACTGTTTTTT,CASTGGGANEKLFF
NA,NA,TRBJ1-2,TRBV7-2,TGTGCCAGCAGCCTCTCCGGGGCGGCTGGCTACACCTTC,CASSLSGAAGYTF
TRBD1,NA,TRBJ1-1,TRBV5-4,TGTGCCAGCAGCTTGATAACAGGGGGCCTGAACACTGAAGCTTTCTTT,CASSLITGGLNTEAFF
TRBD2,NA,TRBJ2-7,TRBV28,TGTGCCAGCAGGCAAGCGGGGGGCTCCTACGAGCAGTACTTC,CASRQAGGSYEQYF
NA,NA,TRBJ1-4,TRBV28,TGTGCCAGCAGCCGTCCGTCTGGGGCTAATGAAAAACTGTTTTTT,CASSRPSGANEKLFF
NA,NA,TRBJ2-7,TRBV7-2,TGTGCCAGCAGCTTATCCGCCTACGAGCAGTACTTC,CASSLSAYEQYF
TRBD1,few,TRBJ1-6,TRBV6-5,TGTGCCAGCACCACCGGGACAGGATTTTCACCCCTCCACTTT,CASTTGTGFSPLHF
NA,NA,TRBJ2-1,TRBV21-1,TGTGCCAGCAGCATGTCCACAAGACTAGCGGACTCCTACAATGAGCAGTTCTTC,CASSMSTRLADSYNEQFF
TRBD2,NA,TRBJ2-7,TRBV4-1,TGCGCCAGCAGCTTCGAATCGGGCGGGGGCTACGAGCAGTACTTC,CASSFESGGGYEQYF
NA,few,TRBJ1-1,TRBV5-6,TGTGCCAGCAGCACCCCGGGCCGGGGGAACACTGAAGCTTTCTTT,CASSTPGRGNTEAFF
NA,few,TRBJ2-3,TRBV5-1,TGCGCCAGCAGCGGGGACAGCACAGATACGCAGTATTTT,CASSGDSTDTQYF
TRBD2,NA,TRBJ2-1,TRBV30,TGTGCCTGGAGTCGGGGGGTCAATGAGCAGTTCTTC,CAWSRGVNEQFF
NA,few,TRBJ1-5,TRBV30,TGTGCCTGGAGCCTCAGGGACGATCAGCCCCAGCATTTT,CAWSLRDDQPQHF
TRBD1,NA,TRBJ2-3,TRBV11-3,TGTGCCAGCAGCCGACAGGGGGACCTGAGTGCAGATACGCAGTATTTT,CASSRQGDLSADTQYF
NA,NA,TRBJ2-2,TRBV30,TGTGCCTGGAGTGTACTTGGGGCGAACACCGGGGAGCTGTTTTTT,CAWSVLGANTGELFF
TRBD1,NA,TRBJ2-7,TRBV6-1,TGTGCCAGCAGGGCCGGGACAGGGGCCCTCTACGAGCAGTACTTC,CASRAGTGALYEQYF
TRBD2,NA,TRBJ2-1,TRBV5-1,TGCGCCAGCAGCTTCTTCAGGGAGGGTGAGCAGTTCTTC,CASSFFREGEQFF
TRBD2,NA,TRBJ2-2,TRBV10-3,TGTGCCATCAATACCGGGACTAGCGGGACGACCGGGGAGCTGTTTTTT,CAINTGTSGTTGELFF
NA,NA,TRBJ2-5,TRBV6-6,TGTGCCAGCAGATCTCACGGACCTTCGATCCAAGAGACCCAGTACTTC,CASRSHGPSIQETQYF
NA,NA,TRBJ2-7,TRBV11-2,TGTGCCAGCAGCCAAAGGGGGACATCTCCGGAGCAGTACTTC,CASSQRGTSPEQYF
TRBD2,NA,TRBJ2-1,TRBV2,TGTGCCAGCATCTCAAGGACAGGACTAGCGGTCGCCCCCTACAATGAGCAGTTCTTC,CASISRTGLAVAPYNEQFF
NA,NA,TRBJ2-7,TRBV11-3,TGTGCCAGCAATCCTATTGGGGCGGACCCCTACGAGCAGTACTTC,CASNPIGADPYEQYF
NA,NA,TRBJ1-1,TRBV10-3,TGTGCCACCCATGACAGGACCAGAAGTGAAGCTTTCTTT,CATHDRTRSEAFF
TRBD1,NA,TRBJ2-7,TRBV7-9,TGTGCCAGCAGCCCCGGGACAGACAACTACGAGCAGTACTTC,CASSPGTDNYEQYF
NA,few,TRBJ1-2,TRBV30,TGTGCCTGGAACTCCCAGTTTGGCTACACCTTC,CAWNSQFGYTF